This record looks at one T cell receptor beta chain sequence and its context. The data belong to a study of T cells after somatic rescue of genetic block. Only in-frame clones appear in the TCRdb table, and some are missing; sequencing was by immunoSEQ multiplex PCR. This repertoire shows 68,000 or so clones, 92% found once; its top ten account for 2.5% to 3.5%. The CDR3 extends over 14 amino acids. Germline V gene lookup returns CDR1 MNHEY and CDR2 SVGAGI. Trimming cost V 6 bases and J 9 bases; bases outside gene matches: 8. V and J are TRBV6-5 and TRBJ1-6; TRBD1 aligns across 7 bases. The material sequenced was peripheral blood mononuclear cells (PBMCs). The TCR comes from a middle-aged man. The CDR3 reads CASSRQGKSSPLHF. The CDR3 coding sequence is TGTGCCAGCAGCCGACAGGGAAAATCTTCACCCCTCCACTTT.